This entry describes one TCR beta chain. This clone was observed a single time. The antigen it recognizes is unknown. Base qualities are not at hand, and no much larger clone is one base apart. The immunoSEQ Assay, a bias-controlled multiplex PCR, was used to amplify TCRbeta CDR3 regions from genomic DNA. The source study handled its data this way. The number of nucleated cells in each sample was estimated by amplification of reference gene primers within the assay. Sequence reads were collapsed and filtered to measure the absolute abundance of every unique TCRbeta CDR3 rearrangement. Productive Simpson clonality was computed per sample as the square root of Simpson's diversity index over productive rearrangements. TCRdb took over this immuneACCESS table, retaining in-frame rearrangements with V and J assigned. Such tables are incomplete; in checked studies, under half of the missing clones stem from an unresolved V gene, and the remainder is unexplained. V and J calls and clone size come straight from that table; D and trimming were deduced from the DNA. The sample table holds 150,000 to 200,000 clones, of which 76% were seen once. About 15% of the sample belongs to the ten largest clones.

Here V drops 3 bases and J drops 1 base, and the junction holds 5 bases not matched to any gene. There are 15 amino acids in the CDR3, from cysteine to phenylalanine inclusive. Solely the CDR3 DNA is kept, with 45 bases framed from the first base. Looking up the germline V gene yields CDR1 SGHRS and CDR2 YFSETQ. The sample is drawn from a study of blood T cell repertoires in COVID-19 (dated by TCRdb to 2020 to 2022). General notes on the study: The collaborator samples originated in the United States, Italy and Spain and spanned the acute and convalescent phases of COVID-19. The material from the prospective study consisted of cDNA or gDNA derived from T cells, B-cell-depleted T cells, or PBMCs. Deeply sampled blood TCRbeta repertoires from subjects exposed to, actively infected with, or recovered from COVID-19 were included in the dataset. A freely available public database, intended as a resource for researchers studying the immune response to SARS-CoV-2, is where the repertoires were released. Samples came from the ongoing ImmuneRACE study (first 160 participants) plus 1,254 subjects from 6 global collaborators. A de-identified subject ID, COVID-19 status, age in years and sex were almost always included in the sample metadata. Where available, HLA class I and class II types were obtained from metadata supplied by the sample provider rather than from assay-based typing.

In the prospective study, participants were about 18 to 95 years old, resided in about two dozen geographic areas of the United States, and were enrolled through a virtual design. In the prospective study, participants were assigned to cohorts based on the clinical history participants reported in a screening survey and a study questionnaire. Each participant in the prospective study had whole blood, serum and a nasopharyngeal or oropharyngeal swab collected by mobile phlebotomists. Over a roughly 2-month period, participants in the prospective study had the option of providing additional blood draws and questionnaires. Before DNA extraction, prospective study blood samples were shipped either frozen or at room temperature. On the study overall, not on this receptor specifically: The amount of clinical and demographic metadata varied by source and participant and was provided uncurated.

The chain is made from TRBV5-1 and TRBJ2-5; 8 bases in between match TRBD2. This sequence originates from a woman between 50 and 59 years old with acute COVID-19. Sequenced: PBMCs or T cells enriched from blood (not recorded which). The encoded CDR3 is CASSYGGGTQETQYF. The DNA sequence reads TGCGCCAGCAGCTATGGCGGGGGGACCCAAGAGACCCAGTACTTC.